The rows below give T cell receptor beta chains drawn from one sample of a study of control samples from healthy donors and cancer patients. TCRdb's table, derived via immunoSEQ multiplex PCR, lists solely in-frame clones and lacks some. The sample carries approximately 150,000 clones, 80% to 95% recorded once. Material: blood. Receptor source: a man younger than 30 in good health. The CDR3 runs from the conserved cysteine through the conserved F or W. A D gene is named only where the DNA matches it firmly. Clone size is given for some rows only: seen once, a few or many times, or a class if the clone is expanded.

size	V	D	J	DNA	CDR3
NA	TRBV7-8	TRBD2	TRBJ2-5	TGTGCCAGCAGCCTGGGACTAGCGCGTGAGGAGACCCAGTACTTC	CASSLGLAREETQYF
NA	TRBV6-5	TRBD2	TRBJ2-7	TGTGCCAGCAGTTACTCGTACGGGGGGAACGAGCAGTACTTC	CASSYSYGGNEQYF
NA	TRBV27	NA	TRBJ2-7	TGTGCCAGCAGTTTTTTTCCAGCCTACGAGCAGTACTTC	CASSFFPAYEQYF
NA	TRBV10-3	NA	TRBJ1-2	TGTGCCACTCAAGTGTCAGGGACTAACTATGGCTACACCTTC	CATQVSGTNYGYTF
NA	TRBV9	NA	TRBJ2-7	TGTGCCAGCAGCGTAGGGGTAGGGGTCCGCTACGAGCAGTACTTC	CASSVGVGVRYEQYF
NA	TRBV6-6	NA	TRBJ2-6	TGTGCCAGCAGTTTAAGGACCAGGGTGGCCAACGTCCTGACTTTC	CASSLRTRVANVLTF
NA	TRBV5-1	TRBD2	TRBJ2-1	TGCGCCAGCACCCTAGCGGGGGGGCCGGAGAATGAGCAGTTCTTC	CASTLAGGPENEQFF
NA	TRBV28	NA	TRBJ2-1	TGTGCCAGCAGTTTGGGATCGGGTGAGCAGTTCTTC	CASSLGSGEQFF
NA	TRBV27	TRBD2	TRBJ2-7	TGTGCCAGCAGTTTAGGTAGCGGGAGTAGGAGGCAGTACTTC	CASSLGSGSRRQYF
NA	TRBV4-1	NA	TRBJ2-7	TGCGCCAGCAGCCAGAGGGGGGACGAGCAGTACTTC	CASSQRGDEQYF
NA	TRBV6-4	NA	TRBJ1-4	TGTGCCAGCAATGGAAGCCCGTACGGCTCAACTAATGAAAAACTGTTTTTT	CASNGSPYGSTNEKLFF
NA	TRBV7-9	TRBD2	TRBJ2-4	TGTGCCAGCGGCCTAGCGGGGACCTACAAAAACATTCAGTACTTC	CASGLAGTYKNIQYF
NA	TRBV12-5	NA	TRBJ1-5	TGTGCTAGTGGTTTTAGGCCAGGGGAAGGCCCCCAGCATTTT	CASGFRPGEGPQHF
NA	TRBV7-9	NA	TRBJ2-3	TGTGCCAGCAGTTTAATAGAGGGGTCCACAGATACGCAGTATTTT	CASSLIEGSTDTQYF
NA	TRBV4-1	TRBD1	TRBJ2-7	TGCGCCAGCAGCCAAGTTGACAGGGCCTGGGCCTACGAGCAGTACTTC	CASSQVDRAWAYEQYF
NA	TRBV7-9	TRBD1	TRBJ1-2	TGTGCCAGCAGCGCCCTGACAGGGAACTATGGCTACACCTTC	CASSALTGNYGYTF
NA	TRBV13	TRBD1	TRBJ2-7	TGTGCCAGCAGCCCGAAGGACAGGGGGCCGGTCGAGCAGTACTTC	CASSPKDRGPVEQYF
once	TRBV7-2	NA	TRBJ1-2	TGTGCCAGCAGCTTATCCCCGCCCGACTATGGCTACACCTTC	CASSLSPPDYGYTF
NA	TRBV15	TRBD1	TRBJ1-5	TGTGCCACCAGCAGACGATCCGGGACAGGCAATCAGCCCCAGCATTTT	CATSRRSGTGNQPQHF
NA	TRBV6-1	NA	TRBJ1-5	TGTGCCAGCAGTGAAGGGGGGGCGGGCAATCAGCCCCAGCATTTT	CASSEGGAGNQPQHF
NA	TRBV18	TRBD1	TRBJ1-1	TGTGCCAGCTCACCCGCAATTCCGGGACAGTCGAACACTGAAGCTTTCTTT	CASSPAIPGQSNTEAFF
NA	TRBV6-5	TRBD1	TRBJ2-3	TGTGCCAGCAGTTCACAGGGGTACACAGATACGCAGTATTTT	CASSSQGYTDTQYF
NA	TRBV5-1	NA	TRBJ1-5	TGCGCCAGCAGCCTGTATAGCAATCAGCCCCAGCATTTT	CASSLYSNQPQHF
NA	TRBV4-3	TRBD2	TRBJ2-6	TGCGCCAGCAGCCTGGGGGGGAGCTCTGGGGCCAACGTCCTGACTTTC	CASSLGGSSGANVLTF
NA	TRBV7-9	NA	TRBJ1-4	TGTGCCAGCAGCCCCGGGGCGTCCTTCGGTGAAAAACTGTTTTTT	CASSPGASFGEKLFF
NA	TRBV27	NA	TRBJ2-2	TGTGCCAGCAGTTTATTTGTTCCCGGGGAGCTGTTTTTT	CASSLFVPGELFF
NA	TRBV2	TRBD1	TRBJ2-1	TGTGCCAGCAGTCAGACAGGGGTTACGGATGAGCAGTTCTTC	CASSQTGVTDEQFF
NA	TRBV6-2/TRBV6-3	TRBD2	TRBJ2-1	TGTGCCAGCAGCCTACGGGGCGGTTTAGCGGGAGAGGTTTCTATTGGGTCCTACAATGAGCAGTTCTTC	CASSLRGGLAGEVSIGSYNEQFF
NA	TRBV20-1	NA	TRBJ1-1	TGCAGTGCTAGTTACTTTTCTGTTAGAGGGACTGAAGCTTTCTTT	CSASYFSVRGTEAFF
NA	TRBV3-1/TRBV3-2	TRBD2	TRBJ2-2	TGTGCCAGCAGCCAAGGGCTCTCGGTAGCGGGGGGTCCCAACACCGGGGAGCTGTTTTTT	CASSQGLSVAGGPNTGELFF
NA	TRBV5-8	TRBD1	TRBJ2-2	TGTGCCAGCAGCTTAGGACAGGTGAACACCGGGGAGCTGTTTTTT	CASSLGQVNTGELFF
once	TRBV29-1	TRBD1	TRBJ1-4	TGCAGCGTGGCCGTCGGACAGGGTATCGGAACTAATGAAAAACTGTTTTTT	CSVAVGQGIGTNEKLFF
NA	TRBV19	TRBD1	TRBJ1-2	TGTGCCAGTAGACAGGGGCCCCGTGGCTACACCTTC	CASRQGPRGYTF
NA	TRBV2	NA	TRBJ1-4	TGTGCCAGCAGGTGGGGACAAGGGAATGAAAAACTGTTTTTT	CASRWGQGNEKLFF
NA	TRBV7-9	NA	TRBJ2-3	TGTGCCGGAGAGGGGGAAGCTACGCAGTATTTT	CAGEGEATQYF
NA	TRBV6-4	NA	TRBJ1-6	TGTGCCAGCAGTGATGAGCAGAATTCACCCCTCCACTTT	CASSDEQNSPLHF
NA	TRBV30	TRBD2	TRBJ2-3	TGTGCCCTTTCCCAGGGACTAGAGCAGTATTTT	CALSQGLEQYF
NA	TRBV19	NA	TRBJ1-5	TGTGCCAGTAGTCCCAGGCGGGGAGATAGCAATCAGCCCCAGCATTTT	CASSPRRGDSNQPQHF
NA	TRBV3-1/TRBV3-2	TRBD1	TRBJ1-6	TGTGCCAGCAGCCAAGAGGGGGACAGGGCCGGTTCACCCCTCCACTTT	CASSQEGDRAGSPLHF
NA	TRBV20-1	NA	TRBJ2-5	TGCAGTGCTAGTAGCACTGGAGAAGAGACCCAGTACTTC	CSASSTGEETQYF
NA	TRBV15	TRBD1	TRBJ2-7	TGTGCCACCAGCAGAGCGGTCACAGGGGGGCGCTACGAGCAGTACTTC	CATSRAVTGGRYEQYF
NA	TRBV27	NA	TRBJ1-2	TGTGCCAGCGGTCGGGGGGCGCGGGTCGGCTACACCTTC	CASGRGARVGYTF
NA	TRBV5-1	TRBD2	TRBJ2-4	TGCGCCAGCAGCTTTCTAGCGGGGGGAACCAAAAACATTCAGTACTTC	CASSFLAGGTKNIQYF
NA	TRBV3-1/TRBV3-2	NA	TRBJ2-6	TGTGCCAGCAGCCAAGACATCTCTGGGGCCAACGTCCTGACTTTC	CASSQDISGANVLTF
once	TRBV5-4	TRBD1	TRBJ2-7	TGTGCCAGCAGCCCCGGGACAGGGCCCACCTACGAGCAGTACTTC	CASSPGTGPTYEQYF
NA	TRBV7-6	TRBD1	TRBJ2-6	TGTGCCAGCAGCTCCTCCTTAGGACAGGGGTATTCTGGGGCCAACGTCCTGACTTTC	CASSSSLGQGYSGANVLTF
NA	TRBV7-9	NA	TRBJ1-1	TGTGCCAGCAGCTCCTGGGGCAGCTTAACTGAAGCTTTCTTT	CASSSWGSLTEAFF
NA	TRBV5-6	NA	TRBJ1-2	TGTGCCAGCAGCTTGGCCAACGGGGGGGTTAACTATGGCTACACCTTC	CASSLANGGVNYGYTF
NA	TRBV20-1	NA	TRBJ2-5	TGCAGTGCTAGTCGGTTCACGGGGGGCGGTGGGGAGACCCAGTACTTC	CSASRFTGGGGETQYF
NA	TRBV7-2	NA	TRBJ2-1	TGTGCCAGCAGCTTCAACGTTGAGCAGTTCTTC	CASSFNVEQFF
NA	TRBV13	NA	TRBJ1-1	TGTGCCAGCAGCTTAGGACGGGCGAACACTGAAGCTTTCTTT	CASSLGRANTEAFF
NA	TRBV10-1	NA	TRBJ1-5	TGCGCCAGACCAATAGAGGGTAGGGATCAGCCCCAGCATTTT	CARPIEGRDQPQHF
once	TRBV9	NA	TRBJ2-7	TGTGCCAGCAGCCGAGGGGACGAAAGCTCCTACGAGCAGTACTTC	CASSRGDESSYEQYF
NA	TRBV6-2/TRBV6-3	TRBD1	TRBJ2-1	TGTGCCAGCAGTTATCCGCTTACCGGACAGGGGGCGGGGGATGAGCAGTTCTTC	CASSYPLTGQGAGDEQFF
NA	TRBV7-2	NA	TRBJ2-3	TGTGCCAGCAGCGAGGGGTTCTGGGGTACGCAGTATTTT	CASSEGFWGTQYF
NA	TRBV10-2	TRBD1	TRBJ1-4	TGCGCCAGCAGCCTCGGGACAGGGGCGGCCAAACTGTTTTTT	CASSLGTGAAKLFF
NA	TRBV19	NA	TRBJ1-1	TGTGCCAGTAGTATGATAAGTTTGAACACTGAAGCTTTCTTT	CASSMISLNTEAFF
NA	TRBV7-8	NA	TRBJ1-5	TGTGCCAGCAGCTCCCAGGGGACCCAGCCCCAGCATTTT	CASSSQGTQPQHF
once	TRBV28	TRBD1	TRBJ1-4	TGTGCCAGCAGTTTCACTCCGGGACAGGGAGATGAAAAACTGTTTTTT	CASSFTPGQGDEKLFF